Each of the 32 T cell receptor beta chains below was sequenced from the same sample in a study of glioma-infiltrating T cells. Amplification of TCR alpha and beta CDR3 regions from RNA used iRepertoire nested multiplex PCR. TCRdb reprocessed the multiplex PCR reads with MiXCR, giving one entry per CDR3 protein. The table lists approximately 45,000 distinct CDR3 sequences, approximately 20% of them singletons. Sequencing was carried out using glioma tissue, nonneoplastic brain tissue, or PBMCs (not recorded which). These receptor sequences come from a human donor with low-grade glioma or glioblastoma, undergoing nonglioma brain surgery, or in good health (not recorded which).

This clonotype has a count of ten or more. The chain recombines TRBV7-3 with TRBJ1-3, with a tentative D call TRBD1 (6 bases). V was shortened by 2 bases and J by 2 bases, with 10 bases between the two germline ends. The CDR3 totals 15 residues. CDR1 SGHTA and CDR2 FQGTGA come from the germline V gene. CDR3 region: CASSLAPGAGNTIYF. CDR3 DNA: TGTGCCAGCAGCTTAGCCCCAGGGGCTGGAAACACCATATATTTT. Full variable domain (rest looked up from reference TRBV7-3 and TRBJ1-3): GAGVSQTPSNKVTEKGKYVELRCDPISGHTALYWYRQSLGQGPEFLIYFQGTGAADDSGLPNDRFFAVRPEGSVSTLKIQRTERGDSAVYLCASSLAPGAGNTIYFGEGSWLTVV.

In its sample, this clonotype was seen many times. The chain carries TRBV12-3 or TRBV12-4 and TRBJ1-5; 8 nucleotides match TRBD1. V trimming: 5 bases; J trimming: 6 bases; junction bases outside the gene matches: 9. The CDR3 is 15 amino acids. The CDR3 DNA sequence: TGTGCCAGCAGTCAGGGACAGGCCGACCGTCAGCCCCAGCATTTT. Protein product: CASSQGQADRQPQHF.

This clonotype was counted ten times or more. DNA for the CDR3: TGTGCCAGCAGCCCCCGACTAGCGGGTCAACGCACAGATACGCAGTATTTT. Translation gives CASSPRLAGQRTDTQYF. The chain combines TRBV11-3 with TRBJ2-3; 10 nucleotides align to TRBD2. V lost 5 bases and J lost 1; bases outside the gene matches: 9. The germline gives CDR1 SGHNT, CDR2 YENEEA. This CDR3 has 17 amino acids.

The chain links TRBV30 to TRBJ2-3; D unresolved. V dropped 1 base and J dropped 2 bases, with 10 bases sitting between them. The CDR3 consists of 14 residues. The germline V gene encodes CDR1 GTSNPN and CDR2 SVGIG (reference sequence). The CDR3: CAWSGGLATDTQYF. The CDR3 nucleotides read TGTGCCTGGAGTGGGGGTTTGGCCACAGATACGCAGTATTTT. Based on the CDR3 plus reference TRBV30 and TRBJ2-3, the full variable domain is SQTIHQWPATLVQPVGSPLSLECTVEGTSNPNLYWYRQAAGRGLQLLFYSVGIGQISSEVPQNLSASRPQDRQFILSSKKLLLSDSGFYLCAWSGGLATDTQYFGPGTRLTVL.

This clonotype was counted at least ten times. V usage is TRBV5-1 and J usage is TRBJ2-7; 8 bases match TRBD1. The CDR3 consists of 16 residues. CDR1 and CDR2 from the germline V gene are SGHRS and YFSETQ. The V gene end was trimmed by 4 bases and the J gene end by 3 bases; junction bases not matched to a gene: 12. CDR3: CASSPGTTGVDYEQYF. The CDR3 coding sequence is TGCGCCAGCAGCCCGGGGACGACAGGGGTCGACTACGAGCAGTACTTC.

Ten or more counts support this clonotype. V usage is TRBV20-1 and J usage is TRBJ2-3; D may match TRBD1 or TRBD2 (6 bases each). V was cut by 0 bases and J by 2 bases, with 15 bases left in between. CDR3 length equals 16 residues. Germline V gene sequence: CDR1 DFQATT, CDR2 SNEGSKA (reference sequence). The CDR3 DNA sequence: TGCAGTGCTAGAGATGGGGCCGGGGGCTTCACAGATACGCAGTATTTT. Amino acid sequence: CSARDGAGGFTDTQYF.

This clonotype was seen repeatedly, ten times or more. The chain couples TRBV27 to TRBJ2-7; weak D call: TRBD2 (6 bases). Trimming removed 1 base at V and 4 bases at J, with 14 bases between. This CDR3 is built from 15 residues. Germline V CDR1 and CDR2: MNHEY, SMNVEV (reference sequence). The DNA for the CDR3 is TGTGCCAGCAGTTTATACGGGGGTAAGGGATACGAGCAGTACTTC. Residues: CASSLYGGKGYEQYF.

This clonotype was seen ten or more times. The V gene is TRBV7-6, the J gene TRBJ2-3; 10 bases agree with TRBD1. With 3 bases clipped from V and 6 bases from J, the junction kept 0 bases outside the gene matches. In germline, CDR1 is SGHVS, CDR2 FNYEAQ. The CDR3 contains 13 residues. The CDR3 region is CASSLDRGDTQYF. In DNA, the CDR3 is TGTGCCAGCAGCTTGGACAGGGGGGATACGCAGTATTTT.

The table lists this clonotype with many counts. This sequence joins TRBV2 and TRBJ2-5, with 7 bases identical to TRBD2. Per germline, CDR1 SNHLY and CDR2 FYNNEI. J gave up 4 bases and V 3 bases, and 5 bases lay outside the gene matches. The CDR3 runs 14 residues. The CDR3 sequence is CASSEGGEVETQYF. CDR3 sequence (DNA): TGTGCCAGCAGTGAGGGAGGGGAAGTAGAGACCCAGTACTTC.

Notes on this clonotype: A much larger clone sits a single nucleotide away, making a read error possible. The chain combines TRBV7-2 with TRBJ2-5; D may correspond to TRBD1 or TRBD2 (5 bases each). Germline V CDR1 and CDR2: SGHTA, FQGNSA. The CDR3 runs to 15 residues. In DNA form, the CDR3 reads TGTGCCAGCAGCCCGGGACGGCTGTACCAAGGGACCCAGTACTTC. Amino acid sequence: CASSPGRLYQGTQYF.

The CDR3 loop reads CASSQEPGANNEQFF. CDR3 DNA sequence: TGCGCCAGCAGCCAAGAACCGGGAGCGAACAATGAGCAGTTCTTC. The chain employs TRBV4-1 and TRBJ2-1, with D perhaps TRBD2 (6 bases). The CDR3 is 15 residues long. Germline CDR1 reads MGHRA; CDR2 reads YSYEKL. V was shortened by 0 bases and J by 5 bases, with 11 bases between the two germline ends.

The chain combines TRBV29-1 with TRBJ2-1, with 8 bases fitting TRBD2. The CDR3 consists of 15 residues. J was trimmed by 6 bases and V by 1 base; bases with no gene match: 8. CDR1 SQVTM and CDR2 ANQGSEA come from the germline V gene. The CDR3 here is CSVEGGLVRSNEQFF. In DNA, the CDR3 is TGCAGCGTTGAAGGGGGACTAGTAAGGTCCAATGAGCAGTTCTTC.

This clonotype came up many times. V is TRBV3-1 and J is TRBJ1-5; 8 bases match TRBD1. The CDR3 length is 15 residues. CDR1 and CDR2 (germline): LGHDT, YNNKEL (reference sequence). V shed 3 bases and J 4 bases; nucleotides not matched to a gene: 5. In nucleotides, the CDR3 is TGTGCCAGCAGCCACGGGACAGGTCGGAATCAGCCCCAGCATTTT. Translating it yields CASSHGTGRNQPQHF.

This clonotype was found a few times. This sequence joins TRBV30 and TRBJ2-3; D is possibly TRBD2 (5 bases). V was clipped by 0 bases and J by 1 base, with 11 bases between them. Germline V gene lookup returns CDR1 GTSNPN and CDR2 SVGIG (reference sequence). CDR3 length: 15 amino acids. Here the CDR3 reads CAWSVLFGGTDTQYF. DNA of the CDR3: TGTGCCTGGAGTGTACTTTTCGGGGGCACAGATACGCAGTATTTT. Supplemented by reference TRBV30 and TRBJ2-3, the full variable domain reads SQTIHQWPATLVQPVGSPLSLECTVEGTSNPNLYWYRQAAGRGLQLLFYSVGIGQISSEVPQNLSASRPQDRQFILSSKKLLLSDSGFYLCAWSVLFGGTDTQYFGPGTRLTVL.

This clonotype has a count of ten or more. This chain uses TRBV10-3 with TRBJ2-7; 9 bases agree with TRBD1. The germline V gene has CDR1 ENHRY and CDR2 SYGVKD. This CDR3 contains 14 residues. Losses at the gene ends were 10 bases for V and 6 bases for J; bases not matched to a gene: 13. CDR3 sequence reads: CATGDGTGTSEQYV. Here the CDR3 DNA reads TGTGCCACCGGGGACGGGACAGGGACATCCGAGCAGTACGTC.

This clonotype came up many times. The chain is built from TRBV28 and TRBJ1-1, with 11 bases matching TRBD1. V trimming: 4 bases; J trimming: 0 bases; junction bases outside the gene matches: 4. The CDR3 sequence is 16 residues long. Germline V lookup: CDR1 MDHEN, CDR2 SYDVKM. This CDR3 is CASSYGTGGMNTEAFF. The CDR3 DNA reads TGTGCCAGCAGTTACGGGACAGGGGGGATGAACACTGAAGCTTTCTTT.

As concerns this clonotype: A much more abundant neighbour one base away suggests this may be a read error. The rearrangement joins TRBV4-1 to TRBJ2-3; 10 positions match TRBD1. The CDR3 extends over 18 amino acids. The germline V gene has CDR1 MGHRA and CDR2 YSYEKL. The V gene end was trimmed by 1 base and the J gene end by 0 bases; junction bases not matched to a gene: 7. CDR3 sequence reads: CASSQVPGQGLSTDTQYF. CDR3 nucleotide sequence: TGCGCCAGCAGCCAAGTACCGGGACAGGGGCTCAGCACAGATACGCAGTATTTT.

This clonotype was detected many times. DNA for the CDR3: TGTGCCAGCAGCCCGGACAGGGGACAAGAGACCCAGTACTTC. It yields the protein CASSPDRGQETQYF. This chain connects TRBV7-3 to TRBJ2-5; TRBD1 matches 9 bases. The V gene's germline CDR1 is SGHTA and CDR2 FQGTGA. V shed 5 bases and J 2 bases; nucleotides not matched to a gene: 3. The CDR3 is 14 residues long. Together with reference TRBV7-3 and TRBJ2-5, the CDR3 gives the full variable domain: GAGVSQTPSNKVTEKGKYVELRCDPISGHTALYWYRQSLGQGPEFLIYFQGTGAADDSGLPNDRFFAVRPEGSVSTLKIQRTERGDSAVYLCASSPDRGQETQYFGPGTRLLVL.

In its sample, this clonotype was seen many times. The rearrangement joins TRBV12-3 or TRBV12-4 to TRBJ2-3, with D possibly TRBD2 on 5 matching bases. The CDR3 loop spans 14 amino acids. The V end lost 4 bases, the J end lost 2 bases, and 10 bases lay between the germline ends. This CDR3 reads CASSSSAVTDTQYF. DNA for the CDR3: TGTGCCAGCAGTTCGTCAGCGGTCACAGATACGCAGTATTTT.

This clonotype was recorded at least ten times. The chain combines TRBV6-6 with TRBJ2-1; 8 nucleotides match TRBD2. Trimming at V came to 0 bases and at J to 4 bases, leaving 5 bases not matched to a gene. Germline V CDR1 and CDR2: MNHNY, SVGAGI (reference sequence). This CDR3 comprises 16 residues. This CDR3 reads CASSYSLSGKYNEQFF. In nucleotides, the CDR3 is TGTGCCAGCAGTTACTCACTTAGCGGGAAATACAATGAGCAGTTCTTC.

At least ten counts were recorded for this clonotype. The chain is built from TRBV20-1 and TRBJ2-1, with D perhaps matching TRBD1 or TRBD2 (5 bases each). V lost 3 bases to trimming and J lost 6 bases, with 12 bases between them. The length of the CDR3 is 13 residues. Germline V gene lookup returns CDR1 DFQATT and CDR2 SNEGSKA (reference sequence). This CDR3 reads CSARPGTINEQFF. The DNA for the CDR3 is TGCAGTGCTAGGCCTGGGACCATCAATGAGCAGTTCTTC.

In regard to this clonotype: This may come from a read error, since a much larger clone is one base off. In DNA, the CDR3 is TGCAGCGTTAACGACGGCCGGAACACTGAAGCTTTCTTT. Protein sequence: CSVNDGRNTEAFF. The V and J genes are TRBV29-1 and TRBJ1-1, with D uncertain. Trimming cost V 5 bases and J 1 base, with 11 bases left between them. The germline gives CDR1 SQVTM, CDR2 ANQGSEA. This CDR3 has 13 residues.

Judged by abundance, this clonotype is medium-sized (0.01 to 0.1%). V and J are TRBV20-1 and TRBJ2-3; 10 nucleotides line up with TRBD2. Germline V gene sequence: CDR1 DFQATT, CDR2 SNEGSKA (reference sequence). The CDR3 contains 16 residues. The V gene end was trimmed by 4 bases and the J gene end by 5 bases; junction bases not matched to a gene: 12. This CDR3 is CSATDPLAGAEDTQYF. The CDR3 coding sequence is TGCAGTGCTACTGATCCCCTAGCGGGGGCGGAAGATACGCAGTATTTT.

This clonotype appeared many times. The chain joins TRBV28 to TRBJ1-4; D may be TRBD1 (5 bases). This CDR3 has 15 residues. V gave up 5 bases and J gave up 5 bases, with 15 bases separating them. Germline CDR1 and CDR2: MDHEN and SYDVKM. The CDR3 nucleotides read TGTGCCAGCAGTCCCGGGACGGCGGGAAATGAAAAACTGTTTTTT. It codes for CASSPGTAGNEKLFF. The whole variable domain, remainder taken from reference TRBV28 and TRBJ1-4, is DVKVTQSSRYLVKRTGEKVFLECVQDMDHENMFWYRQDPGLGLRLIYFSYDVKMKEKGDIPEGYSVSREKKERFSLILESASTNQTSMYLCASSPGTAGNEKLFFGSGTQLSVL.

This clonotype was detected many times. This chain links TRBV6-4 with TRBJ1-5; D not resolved. CDR1 is MRHNA, CDR2 SNTAGT, per germline. CDR3 length: 13 amino acids. V lost 8 bases to trimming and J lost 0 bases, with 8 bases between them. The CDR3: CASAPDSNQPQHF. In DNA, the CDR3 is TGTGCCAGCGCTCCGGATAGCAATCAGCCCCAGCATTTT.

This clonotype occurred many times. The chain recombines TRBV20-1 with TRBJ1-1; tentative D call: TRBD1 (5 bases). Germline V lookup: CDR1 DFQATT, CDR2 SNEGSKA (reference sequence). The V gene lost 4 bases and the J gene lost 2 bases, with 14 bases spanning the gap. The CDR3 consists of 14 residues. CDR3 bases: TGCAGTGCTACCGGGTACGGGGCTAACACTGAAGCTTTCTTT. It is translated as CSATGYGANTEAFF.

This clonotype was detected only a few times. The V and J genes are TRBV7-9 and TRBJ1-6, with D maybe TRBD1 (5 bases). V was clipped by 5 bases and J by 3 bases, with 17 bases between them. The CDR3 length is 17 residues. CDR1 is SEHNR, CDR2 FQNEAQ, per germline (reference sequence). CDR3 sequence reads: CASSPPLRGLYNSPLHF. CDR3 bases: TGTGCCAGCAGCCCCCCCCTGAGGGGCCTCTATAATTCACCCCTCCACTTT.

About this clonotype itself: With a much larger clone just one base away, this may be a read error. V is TRBV27 and J is TRBJ2-3; maybe TRBD2 (6 bases). The CDR3 has 14 amino acids. Between the trimmed V and J ends, which lost 6 bases and 4 bases, there was a span of 14 bases. The germline gives CDR1 MNHEY, CDR2 SMNVEV (reference sequence). The CDR3 region is CASRAGRGSDTQYF. Written as DNA, the CDR3 is TGTGCCAGCAGGGCGGGGAGAGGGTCAGATACGCAGTATTTT.

Comments on this clonotype: A much larger clonotype is one base distant, so this may be a read error. The V call is TRBV2, the J call TRBJ2-5; D is ambiguous. V lost 4 bases and J 1 base, leaving 13 bases between the germline ends. This CDR3 contains 15 residues. Germline V CDR1 and CDR2: SNHLY, FYNNEI. CDR3 DNA: TGTGCCAGCAGTGGGCTATCGGGCGTCCAAGAGACCCAGTACTTC. Amino acid sequence: CASSGLSGVQETQYF.

V is TRBV29-1 and J is TRBJ1-1; D is uncertain. Per the germline V gene, CDR1 is SQVTM and CDR2 is ANQGSEA. Trimming shortened V by 1 base and J by 4 bases, and 7 bases separated the two germline ends. CDR3 length: 12 amino acids. The CDR3 DNA follows: TGCAGCGTTGAAGGAATGGGCACTGAAGCTTTCTTT. Its translation: CSVEGMGTEAFF.

This clonotype has a count of ten or more. This chain links TRBV4-1 with TRBJ2-3; D call uncertain. CDR1 MGHRA and CDR2 YSYEKL come from the germline V gene. Trimming took 0 bases from V and 6 from J, leaving 16 bases between them. The CDR3 is 16 residues long. CDR3 protein: CASSQDLRGFEDTQYF. CDR3 DNA: TGCGCCAGCAGCCAAGACCTGCGAGGCTTCGAGGATACGCAGTATTTT.

In this sample, this clonotype turned up many times. CDR3: CASSHPEEGARQETQYF. The CDR3 nucleotides are TGCGCCAGCAGCCACCCCGAGGAGGGGGCTCGCCAAGAGACCCAGTACTTC. This rearrangement joins TRBV4-1 to TRBJ2-5; D is perhaps TRBD1 (7 bases). The CDR3 is 17 residues long. Germline CDR1 reads MGHRA; CDR2 reads YSYEKL. V gave up 3 bases and J gave up 1 base, with 18 bases separating them.